What follows describes a single T cell receptor (beta chain). The sample belongs to a study of cytomegalovirus exposure and HLA in healthy donors. It was with 60 Vbeta and 13 Jbeta primers that the PCR ran. The table came from immunoSEQ multiplex PCR; TCRdb's copy has only in-frame clones and leaves some out. The sample has fewer than 90,000 clones; approximately 70% are singletons. The source material was PBMCs. This TCR was sampled from a woman aged 50 to 60 in good health and CMV-seropositive.

The CDR3 DNA reads TGTGCCTGGAGTGTAGGTGGGGGCGCGGGCAATCAGCCCCAGCATTTT. It is translated as CAWSVGGGAGNQPQHF. The chain links TRBV30 to TRBJ1-5, with a weak D call TRBD1 (6 bases). CDR1 and CDR2 (germline): GTSNPN, SVGIG (reference sequence). The CDR3 has 16 amino acids. V was pared by 0 bases and J by 2 bases, with 14 bases between.